This T cell receptor beta chain was recovered during a study of shared clonotypes between healthy human individuals. CD45RO-negative, CCR7-positively selected cells formed the naive CD8 fraction, excluding terminally differentiated effector memory CD45RA+ cells. The material for each subset, its genomic DNA, was split evenly across several immunoSEQ plates. Only in-frame clones appear in the TCRdb table, and some are missing; sequencing was by immunoSEQ multiplex PCR. The repertoire has some 2,100,000 clones, about 92% of them found once; the top ten carry approximately 1.7%. The CDR3 spans 14 residues. Losses at the gene ends were 2 bases for V and 4 bases for J; bases not matched to a gene: 3. Germline CDR1 MNHEY, CDR2 SMNVEV (reference sequence). For this clone: The same CDR3 also results from other DNA sequences found in this sample.

This TCR derives from a man aged 18 to 29 in good health. Some clones in this sample may be carry-over from other donors' samples. The sequenced sample consisted of naive CD8+ T cells from PBMCs. V and J are TRBV27 and TRBJ2-7, with 9 bases identical to TRBD1. CDR3 sequence (DNA): TGTGCCAGCAGTTTAGTTGGGACAGGGTACGAGCAGTACTTC. Residues: CASSLVGTGYEQYF.